This T cell receptor beta chain was observed in a study of T cell repertoires in cytomegalovirus infection. Findings and limits, study-wide: Dominating the ex vivo response were TCR beta clonotypes that were CMV-specific and HLA-C-restricted.

MiXCR was run by TCRdb on the reads, yielding one entry per CDR3 protein. This sample has approximately 470,000 distinct CDR3 sequences, with approximately 42% found just once. Concerning this clonotype itself: Its antigen is not identified.

V gave up 6 bases and J gave up 0 bases, with 15 bases separating them. This CDR3 is 17 amino acids long. Source: cultured PBMCs, taken from culture after CMV antigen stimulation. J is TRBJ1-6 and V is TRBV12-3 or TRBV12-4; D possibly corresponds to TRBD1 (5 bases). The TCR was taken from a human donor in good health (CMV status not recorded). Some clones in this sample may be carry-over from other donors' samples. The CDR3 loop reads CASSAGTSSSYNSPLHF. CDR3 bases: TGTGCCAGCAGCGCAGGGACCTCTAGCTCCTATAATTCACCCCTCCACTTT.